This TCR beta chain was retrieved from a study of T-cell memory formation after mild COVID-19. Study context: There were largely donor-specific TCR clusters. Study results and limitations: Clones that contracted from day 15 to 85 had balanced CD4/CD8; later expanders were CD4+ biased. Pre-infection memory held some responding clones, suggesting pre-existing cross-reactive T cells responded.

The table lists this clonotype with many counts. Its cognate antigen is unknown. TCRdb called the 5' RACE reads again in MiXCR, with one record for every CDR3 protein. The sample holds a few hundred thousand distinct CDR3 sequences, roughly 8.2% seen once. The CDR3 sequence is 15 residues long. V lost 0 bases and J lost 2; bases outside the gene matches: 4. Per the germline V gene, CDR1 is SGHRS and CDR2 is YFSETQ. This chain uses TRBV5-1 with TRBJ2-7, with TRBD2 matching 8 bases. This clonotype originated in a man in his late teens or twenties who had mild COVID-19 (a few samples of this study predate the infection). Cell type and time point are not known. Input material: PBMCs or a T cell subset sorted from them (not recorded which). The CDR3 coding sequence is TGCGCCAGCAGCTTGGCCACCGGGGGGGCCTACGAGCAGTACGTC. The encoded protein is CASSLATGGAYEQYV.